This TCR beta chain was captured in a study of T cell repertoires in cytomegalovirus infection. Study summary: Public TCR beta signatures provided an indication of both CMV infection and a matching HLA type. The study, taken as a whole, reports: Cumulative frequency of public TCR beta families picked out carriers of CMV plus the relevant HLA. CMV-specific HLA-C-restricted TCR beta clonotypes dominated the ex vivo response.

The CDR3 extends over 15 amino acids. With V trimmed by 6 bases and J by 4 bases, 6 bases remained unmatched. The germline CDR1 and CDR2 sequences are MNHNS and SASEGT. In TCRdb, the reads were re-called with MiXCR into one record per CDR3 protein. This sample has roughly 130,000 distinct CDR3 sequences; more than 20% occur once, and the top ten carry roughly 35%. In regard to this clonotype: Its antigen is still unknown.

Sequencing used PBMCs, sequenced either directly or after in vitro stimulation (not recorded which). The source of this sequence is a human donor in good health (CMV status not recorded). Some clones in this sample may be carry-over from other donors' samples. This chain connects TRBV6-1 to TRBJ2-1; 10 nucleotides line up with TRBD2. This CDR3 is CASSQTSGTYNEQFF. In DNA, the CDR3 is TGTGCCAGCAGCCAAACTAGCGGGACTTACAATGAGCAGTTCTTC.